This is a list of T cell receptor beta chains from one sample in a study of identical twins. From the 5' RACE reads, TCRdb called clonotypes with MiXCR, one entry per CDR3 protein. Of some 500,000 distinct CDR3 sequences in the sample, 22% are singletons; the top ten hold about 0.91%. Separately, the same data were catalogued under a study of T cells expressing NK-cell markers.

Sequences were obtained from CD4+ T cells sorted from blood. All receptors come from a woman aged 18-29 years in good health. Each CDR3 is given with its conserved first and last residue. The order of the fields is J gene, clone size, D gene, V gene, CDR3 DNA, CDR3 protein. A D gene is named only where the DNA matches it firmly. Size is stated for part of the rows, as once, few or many counts, or as a class when the clone is expanded.

J gene: TRBJ2-1; clone size: -; D gene: TRBD2; V gene: TRBV6-4; CDR3 DNA: TGTGCCAGCAGTGTTGGGACTAGCCACAATGAGCAGTTCTTC; CDR3 protein: CASSVGTSHNEQFF
J gene: TRBJ2-3; clone size: -; D gene: -; V gene: TRBV11-3; CDR3 DNA: TGTGCCAGCAGCTTCCTGAGGCAGGCACCCACAGATACGCAGTATTTT; CDR3 protein: CASSFLRQAPTDTQYF
J gene: TRBJ2-3; clone size: -; D gene: -; V gene: TRBV5-1; CDR3 DNA: TGCGCCAGCAGCTTGGCGTCTCGCTACCCAGATACGCAGTATTTT; CDR3 protein: CASSLASRYPDTQYF
J gene: TRBJ2-2; clone size: many; D gene: -; V gene: TRBV10-3; CDR3 DNA: TGTGCCATCAGTGAACAAGGTCGAGGGAAGGGGGAGCTGTTTTTT; CDR3 protein: CAISEQGRGKGELFF
J gene: TRBJ2-1; clone size: -; D gene: -; V gene: TRBV11-3; CDR3 DNA: TGTGCCAGCAGCCTCCGGGGCGCCGTTTCCTACAATGAGCAGTTCTTC; CDR3 protein: CASSLRGAVSYNEQFF
J gene: TRBJ1-2; clone size: few; D gene: -; V gene: TRBV29-1; CDR3 DNA: TGCAGCGTAAAAATGGCCAGGGAAGGCTACACCTTC; CDR3 protein: CSVKMAREGYTF
J gene: TRBJ1-2; clone size: few; D gene: TRBD1; V gene: TRBV18; CDR3 DNA: TGTGCCAGCTCACAGACAGGGGAGCACGGCTACACCTTC; CDR3 protein: CASSQTGEHGYTF
J gene: TRBJ1-6; clone size: -; D gene: -; V gene: TRBV7-2; CDR3 DNA: TGTGCCAGCAGCGAAAGACCCAATTCACCCCTCCACTTT; CDR3 protein: CASSERPNSPLHF
J gene: TRBJ2-6; clone size: -; D gene: TRBD1; V gene: TRBV12-3/TRBV12-4; CDR3 DNA: TGTGCCAGCAGTTTAAGGGACAGGGGGCTCTCCAGACCTGGGGCCAACGTCCTGACTTTC; CDR3 protein: CASSLRDRGLSRPGANVLTF
J gene: TRBJ2-3; clone size: -; D gene: TRBD2; V gene: TRBV5-5; CDR3 DNA: TGTGCCAGCAGCCCCCAGACTAGCGGGGCAGATACGCAGTATTTT; CDR3 protein: CASSPQTSGADTQYF
J gene: TRBJ2-1; clone size: -; D gene: -; V gene: TRBV6-6; CDR3 DNA: TGTGCCAGCAGTTACTCCGCGAGGGGCGAGCAGTTCTTC; CDR3 protein: CASSYSARGEQFF
J gene: TRBJ2-3; clone size: -; D gene: TRBD2; V gene: TRBV6-1; CDR3 DNA: TGTGCCAGCAACAACCACGGACTAGCGGGAGCAGATACGCAGTATTTT; CDR3 protein: CASNNHGLAGADTQYF
J gene: TRBJ2-1; clone size: few; D gene: TRBD1; V gene: TRBV25-1; CDR3 DNA: TGTGCCAGCAGTGAGAACGTAGACAGGGGTGGGCAGTTCTTC; CDR3 protein: CASSENVDRGGQFF
J gene: TRBJ2-7; clone size: -; D gene: -; V gene: TRBV5-1; CDR3 DNA: TGCGCCAGCAGCTTGGGGGTTGAAGGGCCAGACGGAGTCTACGAGCAGTACTTC; CDR3 protein: CASSLGVEGPDGVYEQYF
J gene: TRBJ1-5; clone size: many; D gene: -; V gene: TRBV12-3/TRBV12-4; CDR3 DNA: TGTGCCAGCAGTACAGGAAGCAATCAGCCCCAGCATTTT; CDR3 protein: CASSTGSNQPQHF
J gene: TRBJ2-3; clone size: few; D gene: -; V gene: TRBV20-1; CDR3 DNA: TGCAGTGCCCCTAAAGTGCTTAGCGGTACAGATACGCAGTATTTT; CDR3 protein: CSAPKVLSGTDTQYF
J gene: TRBJ1-2; clone size: -; D gene: -; V gene: TRBV20-1; CDR3 DNA: TGCAGTGCTAGAGGTGGGGTGGAGAATGGCTACACCTTC; CDR3 protein: CSARGGVENGYTF
J gene: TRBJ2-1; clone size: -; D gene: -; V gene: TRBV6-2/TRBV6-3; CDR3 DNA: TGTGCCATAGTACGGGCTTCTTTTTTGAATGAGCAGTTCTTC; CDR3 protein: CAIVRASFLNEQFF
J gene: TRBJ2-1; clone size: -; D gene: TRBD2; V gene: TRBV5-1; CDR3 DNA: TGCGCCAGCAGCTCCGGTGGCGGCCTAGCGGGCATCAATGAGCAGTTCTTC; CDR3 protein: CASSSGGGLAGINEQFF
J gene: TRBJ1-1; clone size: -; D gene: -; V gene: TRBV7-6; CDR3 DNA: TGTGCCAGCAGCTCCAGGTCGTTCGACACTGAAGCTTTCTTT; CDR3 protein: CASSSRSFDTEAFF